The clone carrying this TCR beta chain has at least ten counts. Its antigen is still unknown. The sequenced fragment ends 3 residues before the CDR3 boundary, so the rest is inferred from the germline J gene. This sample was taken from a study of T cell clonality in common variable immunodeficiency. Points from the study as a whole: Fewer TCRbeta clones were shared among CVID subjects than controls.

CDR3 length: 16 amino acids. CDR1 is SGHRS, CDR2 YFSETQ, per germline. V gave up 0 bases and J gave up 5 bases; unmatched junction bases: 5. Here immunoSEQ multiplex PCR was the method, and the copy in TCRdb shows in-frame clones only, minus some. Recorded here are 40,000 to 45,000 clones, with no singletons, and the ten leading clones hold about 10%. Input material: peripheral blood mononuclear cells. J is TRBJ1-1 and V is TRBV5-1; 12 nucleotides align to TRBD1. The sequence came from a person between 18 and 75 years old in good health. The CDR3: CASSLEGQGAGTEAFF. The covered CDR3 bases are TGCGCCAGCAGCTTGGAGGGACAGGGGGCCGGGACTGAA.